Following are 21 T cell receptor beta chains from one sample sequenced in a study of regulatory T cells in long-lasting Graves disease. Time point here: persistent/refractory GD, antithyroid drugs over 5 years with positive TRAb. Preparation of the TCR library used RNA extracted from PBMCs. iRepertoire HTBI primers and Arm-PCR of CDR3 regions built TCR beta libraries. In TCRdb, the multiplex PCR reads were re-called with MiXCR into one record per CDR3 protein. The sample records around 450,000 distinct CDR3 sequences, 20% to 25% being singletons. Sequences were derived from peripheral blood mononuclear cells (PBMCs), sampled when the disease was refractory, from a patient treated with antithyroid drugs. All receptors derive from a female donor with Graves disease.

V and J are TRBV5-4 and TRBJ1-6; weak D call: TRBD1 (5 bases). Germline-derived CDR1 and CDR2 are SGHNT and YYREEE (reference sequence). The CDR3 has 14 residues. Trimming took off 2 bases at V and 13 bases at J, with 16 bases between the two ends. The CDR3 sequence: CASSFYGGSAPLHF. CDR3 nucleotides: TGTGCCAGCAGCTTTTATGGGGGGTCCGCGCCCCTCCACTTT. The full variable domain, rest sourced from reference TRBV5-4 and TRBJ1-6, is ETGVTQSPTHLIKTRGQQVTLRCSSQSGHNTVSWYQQALGQGPQFIFQYYREEENGRGNFPPRFSGLQFPNYSSELNVNALELDDSALYLCASSFYGGSAPLHFGNGTRLTVT.

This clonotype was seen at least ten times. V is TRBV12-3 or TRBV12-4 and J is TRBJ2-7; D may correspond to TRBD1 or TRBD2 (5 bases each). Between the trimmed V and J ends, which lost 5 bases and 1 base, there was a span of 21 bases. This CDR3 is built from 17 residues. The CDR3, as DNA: TGTGCCAGCAGTCCTGGTTGGGGGAACACGACTTCCTACGAGCAGTACTTC. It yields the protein CASSPGWGNTTSYEQYF.

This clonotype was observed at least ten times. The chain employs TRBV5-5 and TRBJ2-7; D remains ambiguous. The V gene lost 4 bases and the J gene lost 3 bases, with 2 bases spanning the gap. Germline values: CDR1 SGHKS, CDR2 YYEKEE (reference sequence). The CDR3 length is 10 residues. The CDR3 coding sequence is TGTGCCAGCAGCATCTACGAGCAGTACTTC. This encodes CASSIYEQYF.

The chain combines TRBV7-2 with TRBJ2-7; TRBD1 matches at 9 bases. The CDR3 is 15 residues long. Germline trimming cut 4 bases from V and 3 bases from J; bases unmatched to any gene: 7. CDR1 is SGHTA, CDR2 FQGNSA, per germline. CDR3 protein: CASSYRRTGDYEQYF. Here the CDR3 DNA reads TGTGCCAGCAGCTACCGCAGGACAGGGGACTACGAGCAGTACTTC.

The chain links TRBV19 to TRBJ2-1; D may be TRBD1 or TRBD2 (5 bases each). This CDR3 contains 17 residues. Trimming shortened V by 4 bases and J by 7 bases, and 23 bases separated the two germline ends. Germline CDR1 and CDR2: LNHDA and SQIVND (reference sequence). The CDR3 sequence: CASSTALGTRSFNEQFF. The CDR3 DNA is TGTGCCAGTAGTACCGCGCTAGGGACGCGTAGTTTTAATGAGCAGTTCTTC. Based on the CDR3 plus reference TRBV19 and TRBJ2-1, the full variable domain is DGGITQSPKYLFRKEGQNVTLSCEQNLNHDAMYWYRQDPGQGLRLIYYSQIVNDFQKGDIAEGYSVSREKKESFPLTVTSAQKNPTAFYLCASSTALGTRSFNEQFFGPGTRLTVL.

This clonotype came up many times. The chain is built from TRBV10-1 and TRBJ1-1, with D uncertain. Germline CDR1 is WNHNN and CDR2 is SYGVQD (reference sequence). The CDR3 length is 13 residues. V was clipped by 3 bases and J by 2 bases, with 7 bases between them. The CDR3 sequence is CASSEGPNTEAFF. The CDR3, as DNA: TGCGCCAGCAGTGAAGGGCCCAACACTGAAGCTTTCTTT.

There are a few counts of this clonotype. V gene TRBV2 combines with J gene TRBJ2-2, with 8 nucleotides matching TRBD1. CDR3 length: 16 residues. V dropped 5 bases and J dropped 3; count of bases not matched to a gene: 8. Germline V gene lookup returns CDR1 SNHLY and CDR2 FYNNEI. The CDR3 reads CASSYSHRGDTGELFF. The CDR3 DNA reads TGTGCCAGCAGTTACTCCCACAGGGGGGACACCGGGGAGCTGTTTTTT.

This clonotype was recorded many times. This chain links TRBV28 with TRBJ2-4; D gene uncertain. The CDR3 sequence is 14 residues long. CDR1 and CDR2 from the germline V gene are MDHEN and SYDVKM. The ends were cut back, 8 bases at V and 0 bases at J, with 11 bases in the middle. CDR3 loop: CASSVLLAKNIQYF. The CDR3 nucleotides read TGTGCCAGCTCCGTCCTTTTAGCCAAAAACATTCAGTACTTC.

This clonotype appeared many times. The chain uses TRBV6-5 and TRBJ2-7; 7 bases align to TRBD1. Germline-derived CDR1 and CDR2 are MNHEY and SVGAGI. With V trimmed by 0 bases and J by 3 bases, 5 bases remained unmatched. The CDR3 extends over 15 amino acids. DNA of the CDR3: TGTGCCAGCAGTTACTCTGGGACAGAGGACTACGAGCAGTACTTC. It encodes CASSYSGTEDYEQYF.

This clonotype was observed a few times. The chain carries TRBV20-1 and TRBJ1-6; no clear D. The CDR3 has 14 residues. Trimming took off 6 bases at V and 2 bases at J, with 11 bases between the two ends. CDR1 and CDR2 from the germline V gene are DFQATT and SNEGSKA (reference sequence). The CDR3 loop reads CSAVGPAYNSPLHF. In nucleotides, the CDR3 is TGCAGTGCCGTGGGCCCCGCCTATAATTCACCCCTCCACTTT.

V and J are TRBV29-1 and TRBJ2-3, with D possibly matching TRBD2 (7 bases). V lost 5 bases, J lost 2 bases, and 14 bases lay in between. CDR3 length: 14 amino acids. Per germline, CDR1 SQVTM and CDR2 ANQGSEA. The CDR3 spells CSVLGGENTDTQYF. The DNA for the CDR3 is TGCAGCGTTTTAGGGGGGGAGAACACAGATACGCAGTATTTT.

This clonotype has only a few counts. The CDR3 is CASAGTGVETQYF. For the CDR3, the DNA is TGTGCCAGCGCGGGGACAGGGGTAGAGACCCAGTACTTC. The rearrangement joins TRBV19 to TRBJ2-5; 10 bases line up with TRBD1. Per the germline V gene, CDR1 is LNHDA and CDR2 is SQIVND (reference sequence). The CDR3 has 13 amino acids. V trimming: 9 bases; J trimming: 4 bases; junction bases outside the gene matches: 5.

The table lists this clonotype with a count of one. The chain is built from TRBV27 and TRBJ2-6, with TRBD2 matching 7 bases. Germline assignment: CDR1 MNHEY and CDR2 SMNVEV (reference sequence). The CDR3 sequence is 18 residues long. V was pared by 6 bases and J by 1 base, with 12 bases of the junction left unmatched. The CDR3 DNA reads TGTGCCAGCAGGGGGGGGGAGGAAGTCTGGTCTGGGGCCAACGTCCTGACTTTC. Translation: CASRGGEEVWSGANVLTF.

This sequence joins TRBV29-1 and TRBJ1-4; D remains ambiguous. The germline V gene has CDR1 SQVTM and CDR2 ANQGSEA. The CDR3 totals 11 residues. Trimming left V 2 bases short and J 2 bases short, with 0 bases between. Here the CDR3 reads CSVETNEKLFF. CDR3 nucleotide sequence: TGCAGCGTTGAAACTAATGAAAAACTGTTTTTT. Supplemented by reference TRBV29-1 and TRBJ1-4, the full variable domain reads SAVISQKPSRDICQRGTSLTIQCQVDSQVTMMFWYRQQPGQSLTLIATANQGSEATYESGFVIDKFPISRPNLTFSTLTVSNMSPEDSSIYLCSVETNEKLFFGSGTQLSVL.

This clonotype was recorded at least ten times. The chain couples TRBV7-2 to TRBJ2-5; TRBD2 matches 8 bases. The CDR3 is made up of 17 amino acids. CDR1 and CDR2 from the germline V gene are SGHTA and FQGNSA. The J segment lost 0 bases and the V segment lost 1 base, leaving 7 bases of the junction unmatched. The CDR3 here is CASSLGNSGAYQETQYF. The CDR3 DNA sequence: TGTGCCAGCAGCTTAGGAAATAGCGGGGCGTACCAAGAGACCCAGTACTTC.

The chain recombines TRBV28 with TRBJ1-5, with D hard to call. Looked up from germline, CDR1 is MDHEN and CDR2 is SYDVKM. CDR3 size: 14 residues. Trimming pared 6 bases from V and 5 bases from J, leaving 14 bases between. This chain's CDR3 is CASSYGLGDQPQHF. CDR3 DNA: TGTGCCAGCAGCTACGGCCTTGGGGATCAGCCCCAGCATTTT.

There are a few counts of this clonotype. CDR3 nucleotides: TGCAGTGCTAGAGATCAACGGGGCAGGAGCTTTGGGGAGCAGTACTTC. It encodes CSARDQRGRSFGEQYF. The rearrangement uses TRBV20-1 and TRBJ2-7; either TRBD1 or TRBD2 may supply D (5 bases each). CDR3 size: 16 residues. The V gene's germline CDR1 is DFQATT and CDR2 SNEGSKA (reference sequence). The V and J ends lost 0 bases and 7 bases respectively, with 22 bases between them.

The CDR3 DNA follows: TGTGCCAGCAGCTTTGGGGGACTAGCTCCGCAAGAGACCCAGTACTTC. Amino acids: CASSFGGLAPQETQYF. The chain joins TRBV7-9 to TRBJ2-5, with 9 positions matching TRBD2. The CDR3 totals 16 residues. Germline V gene lookup returns CDR1 SEHNR and CDR2 FQNEAQ (reference sequence). J gave up 2 bases and V 3 bases, and 7 bases lay outside the gene matches.

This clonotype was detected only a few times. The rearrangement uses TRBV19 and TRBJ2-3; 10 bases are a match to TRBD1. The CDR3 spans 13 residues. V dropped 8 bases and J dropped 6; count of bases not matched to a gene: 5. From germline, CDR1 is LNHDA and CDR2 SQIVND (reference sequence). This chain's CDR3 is CASQDRGEDTQYF. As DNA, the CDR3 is TGTGCCAGTCAGGACAGGGGGGAGGATACGCAGTATTTT.

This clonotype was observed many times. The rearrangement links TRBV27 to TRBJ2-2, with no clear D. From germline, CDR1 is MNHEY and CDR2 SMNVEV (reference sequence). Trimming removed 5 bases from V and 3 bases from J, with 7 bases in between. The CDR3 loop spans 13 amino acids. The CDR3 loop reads CASSPPYTGELFF. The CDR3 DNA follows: TGTGCCAGCAGTCCGCCTTACACCGGGGAGCTGTTTTTT.

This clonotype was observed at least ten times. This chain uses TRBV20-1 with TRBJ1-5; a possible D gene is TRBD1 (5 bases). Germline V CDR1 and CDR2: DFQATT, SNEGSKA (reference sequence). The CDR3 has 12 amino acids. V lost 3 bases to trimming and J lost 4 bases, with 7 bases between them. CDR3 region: CSARGGNQPQHF. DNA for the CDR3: TGCAGTGCTAGGGGGGGGAATCAGCCCCAGCATTTT.